This TCR beta chain was profiled in a study of blood T cell repertoires in COVID-19. Study-wide context: From the United States, Italy and Spain came samples of acute and convalescent COVID-19. Sources were T cells, B-cell-depleted T cells, or PBMCs; the material itself was cDNA or gDNA.

About this clone itself: The sample contains more than one DNA sequence encoding this CDR3.

CDR1 is LGHNT and CDR2 is FRNRAP in the germline V gene. CDR3 length equals 13 residues. Trimming stripped 3 bases from V and 4 bases from J, with 10 bases between. Original processing notes: Quantification of nucleated cells was approximated via reference gene primer amplification. Measured with immunoSEQ multiplex PCR; TCRdb has only the in-frame clones, and not every one. D and trimming were read from the DNA, whereas the V and J calls and clone size are those reported in that table. The data hold about 210,000 clones, with roughly four fifths observed a single time. The sequenced sample was peripheral blood. The TCR sequence derives from a woman aged 40 to 50 with acute or convalescent COVID-19. The chain is built from TRBV12-5 and TRBJ2-7; D gene ambiguous. CDR3 in amino acids: CASGFLNGYEQYF. CDR3 bases: TGTGCTAGTGGTTTCCTAAACGGTTACGAGCAGTACTTC.